Presented here are 13 T cell receptor beta chains from one specimen sequenced in a study of response to subunit inactivated influenza vaccine. TCRdb re-derived calls from the RT-PCR reads in MiXCR, one entry per CDR3 protein. In the table there are 530,000 or so distinct CDR3 sequences, 12% to 15% of which are singletons. This specimen was PBMCs from blood, taken 12 days after vaccination. The receptor set was obtained from a man in his forties or fifties who received an inactivated influenza vaccine.

The V and J genes are TRBV20-1 and TRBJ2-5; 7 bases match TRBD2. There are 14 residues in the CDR3. Germline V gene data show CDR1 as DFQATT and CDR2 as SNEGSKA (reference sequence). Trimming at V came to 6 bases and at J to 2 bases, leaving 9 bases not matched to a gene. CDR3 coding DNA: TGCAGTGCACAGGTGGCGGGGGTGCAAGAGACCCAGTACTTC. Protein: CSAQVAGVQETQYF.

A few counts support this clonotype. This sequence joins TRBV3-1 and TRBJ2-3; D remains ambiguous. V was shortened by 6 bases and J by 2 bases, with 6 bases between the two germline ends. There are 12 residues in the CDR3. Germline-derived CDR1 and CDR2 are LGHDT and YNNKEL (reference sequence). CDR3 region: CASSQTTDTQYF. CDR3 DNA sequence: TGTGCCAGCAGTCAAACCACAGATACGCAGTATTTT.

This clonotype has more than one count but fewer than ten. The chain has TRBV20-1 and TRBJ2-3; 9 bases are shared with TRBD2. V lost 5 bases, J lost 6 bases, and 6 bases stayed unmatched. The CDR3 contains 13 residues. Per the germline V gene, CDR1 is DFQATT and CDR2 is SNEGSKA (reference sequence). CDR3 protein: CSALAGVGDTQYF. The CDR3 DNA follows: TGCAGTGCTTTAGCGGGAGTTGGGGATACGCAGTATTTT.

This clonotype was seen many times. The genes are TRBV7-9 and TRBJ2-7, with D perhaps TRBD2 (5 bases). V was cut by 5 bases and J by 4 bases, with 18 bases left in between. The CDR3 is made up of 15 amino acids. Germline V gene sequence: CDR1 SEHNR, CDR2 FQNEAQ (reference sequence). This CDR3 reads CASSTRVGSSYEQYF. Here the CDR3 DNA reads TGTGCCAGCAGCACTAGGGTGGGAAGTTCGTACGAGCAGTACTTC.

This clonotype occurred a few times. This chain links TRBV21-1 with TRBJ1-2. TRBV21-1 is shown as a pseudogene. The CDR3 totals 15 residues. The chain's CDR3 is CASSNHSEANYGYTF. As DNA, the CDR3 is TGTGCCAGCAGCAACCACTCAGAGGCGAACTATGGCTACACCTTC.

The chain couples TRBV20-1 to TRBJ2-7; D is possibly TRBD2 (6 bases). V was shortened by 3 bases and J by 0 bases, with 12 bases between the two germline ends. The CDR3 is 14 amino acids. CDR1 is DFQATT and CDR2 is SNEGSKA in the germline V gene (reference sequence). The CDR3 region has the DNA TGCAGTGCTAGTAGCGGATATTCCTCCTACGAGCAGTACTTC. It translates to CSASSGYSSYEQYF.

V and J are TRBV19 and TRBJ1-1; 7 bases fit TRBD1. The CDR3 spans 14 residues. The germline gives CDR1 LNHDA, CDR2 SQIVND (reference sequence). Trimming cost V 7 bases and J 1 base; bases outside gene matches: 6. For the CDR3, the DNA is TGTGCCAGTACCGACAGGGTTCAGAACACTGAAGCTTTCTTT. As protein: CASTDRVQNTEAFF.

This chain uses TRBV7-6 with TRBJ2-5, with 14 nucleotides matching TRBD2. After removal of 5 bases from V and 4 bases from J, the junction contained 3 bases not matched to a gene. Germline CDR1 reads SGHVS; CDR2 reads FNYEAQ. This CDR3 region has 15 residues. CDR3 in amino acids: CASSKGTSGRETQYF. Written as DNA, the CDR3 is TGTGCCAGCAGCAAGGGGACTAGCGGGAGAGAGACCCAGTACTTC.

The gene calls are TRBV15 and TRBJ2-5, with 14 positions matching TRBD2. CDR3 length: 18 residues. V was pared by 2 bases and J by 3 bases, with 8 bases of the junction left unmatched. CDR1 LNHNV and CDR2 YYDKDF come from the germline V gene (reference sequence). The CDR3 loop is CATSRSGLAGGREETQYF. In nucleotides, the CDR3 is TGTGCCACCAGCAGATCCGGACTAGCGGGAGGTCGAGAAGAGACCCAGTACTTC.

The chain combines TRBV14 with TRBJ2-3, with D unresolved. The V gene lost 4 bases and the J gene lost 1 base, with 12 bases spanning the gap. This CDR3 contains 15 residues. Germline V gene sequence: CDR1 SGHDN, CDR2 FVKESK. CDR3 sequence (DNA): TGTGCCAGCAGCCTCCGCCCTAGAGGCACAGATACGCAGTATTTT. Encoded protein: CASSLRPRGTDTQYF. The variable domain in full, with the rest retrieved from reference TRBV14 and TRBJ2-3, is EAGVTQFPSHSVIEKGQTVTLRCDPISGHDNLYWYRRVMGKEIKFLLHFVKESKQDESGMPNNRFLAERTGGTYSTLKVQPAELEDSGVYFCASSLRPRGTDTQYFGPGTRLTVL.

This clonotype has just a few counts. The CDR3 loop reads CASLSGQGDTEAFF. DNA of the CDR3: TGTGCCAGCTTGTCAGGGCAGGGAGACACTGAAGCTTTCTTT. The chain uses TRBV28 and TRBJ1-1; D is possibly TRBD1 (5 bases). CDR1 is MDHEN, CDR2 SYDVKM, per germline. This CDR3 is built from 14 residues. V lost 8 bases and J lost 3, with 16 bases in between.

The chain joins TRBV5-1 to TRBJ2-5, with 9 bases identical to TRBD2. This CDR3 contains 15 residues. With V trimmed by 4 bases and J by 5 bases, 9 bases remained unmatched. Germline lookup yields CDR1 SGHRS and CDR2 YFSETQ. The DNA for the CDR3 is TGCGCCAGCAGCGAGATAGCGGGGGATTATGAGACCCAGTACTTC. This codes for CASSEIAGDYETQYF.

This clonotype has a handful of counts. The rearrangement uses TRBV7-2 and TRBJ1-4; no firm D call. The ends were cut back, 4 bases at V and 0 bases at J, with 9 bases in the middle. CDR1 and CDR2 (germline): SGHTA, FQGNSA. This CDR3 is built from 15 residues. CDR3 sequence (DNA): TGTGCCAGCAGCTCTCCCGGGACAACTAATGAAAAACTGTTTTTT. This sequence encodes CASSSPGTTNEKLFF.